This entry concerns a single TCR beta chain. Germline CDR1 and CDR2: SGHTA and FQGNSA. After removal of 5 bases from V and 11 bases from J, the junction contained 14 bases not matched to a gene. The CDR3 contains 15 residues. In the authors' workflow: Reference gene primer amplification in the assay estimated nucleated cell counts. This table comes from immunoSEQ multiplex PCR, and its TCRdb copy is limited to in-frame clones, with some not included. That table furnishes V, J and clone size, whereas the DNA furnished D and trimming. Of roughly 80,000 clones listed, roughly 89% are singletons. The sample comes from a study of blood T cell repertoires in COVID-19. Study as a whole: The origin of the acute and convalescent COVID-19 samples was the United States, Italy and Spain. From T cells, B-cell-depleted T cells, or PBMCs came the material, which was cDNA or gDNA.

The chain employs TRBV7-2 and TRBJ1-1, with 10 positions matching TRBD1. The TCR originated in a woman aged 80 or over with active or convalescent COVID-19. Input material: peripheral blood. The CDR3 here is CASSANSPGTGVAFF. CDR3 nucleotide sequence: TGTGCCAGCAGCGCGAACTCCCCGGGGACAGGGGTCGCTTTCTTT.